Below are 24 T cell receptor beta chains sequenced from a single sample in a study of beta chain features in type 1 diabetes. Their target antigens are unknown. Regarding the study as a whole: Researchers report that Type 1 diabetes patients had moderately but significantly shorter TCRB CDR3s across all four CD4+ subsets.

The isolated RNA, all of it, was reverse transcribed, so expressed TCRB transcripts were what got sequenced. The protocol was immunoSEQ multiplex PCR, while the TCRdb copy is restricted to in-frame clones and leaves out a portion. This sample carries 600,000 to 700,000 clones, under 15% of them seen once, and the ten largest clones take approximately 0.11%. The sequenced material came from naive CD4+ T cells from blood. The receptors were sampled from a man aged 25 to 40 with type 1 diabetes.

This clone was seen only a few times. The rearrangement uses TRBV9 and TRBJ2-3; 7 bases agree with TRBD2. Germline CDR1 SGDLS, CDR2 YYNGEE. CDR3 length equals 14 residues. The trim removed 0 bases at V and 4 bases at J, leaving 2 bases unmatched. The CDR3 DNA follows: TGTGCCAGCAGCGTAGGACTAGCAGCAGATACGCAGTATTTT. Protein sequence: CASSVGLAADTQYF.

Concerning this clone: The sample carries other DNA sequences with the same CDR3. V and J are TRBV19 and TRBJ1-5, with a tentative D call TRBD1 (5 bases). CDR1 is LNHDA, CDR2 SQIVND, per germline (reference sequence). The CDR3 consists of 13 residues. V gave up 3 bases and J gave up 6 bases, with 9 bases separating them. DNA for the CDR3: TGTGCCAGTAGTATCCAGGGTGGTCAGCCCCAGCATTTT. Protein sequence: CASSIQGGQPQHF.

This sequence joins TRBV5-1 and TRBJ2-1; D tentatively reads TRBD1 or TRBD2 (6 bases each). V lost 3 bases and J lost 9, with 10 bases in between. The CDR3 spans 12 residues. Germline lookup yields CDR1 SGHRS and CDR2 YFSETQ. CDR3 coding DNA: TGCGCCAGCAGCTCCCCGGGGGCTGAGCAGTTCTTC. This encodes CASSSPGAEQFF.

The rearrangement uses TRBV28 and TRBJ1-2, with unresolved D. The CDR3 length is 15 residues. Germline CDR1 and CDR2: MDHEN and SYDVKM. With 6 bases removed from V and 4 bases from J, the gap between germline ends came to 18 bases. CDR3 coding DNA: TGTGCCAGCAGCAAATCGCCGGGCGGGTCCTATGGCTACACCTTC. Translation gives CASSKSPGGSYGYTF.

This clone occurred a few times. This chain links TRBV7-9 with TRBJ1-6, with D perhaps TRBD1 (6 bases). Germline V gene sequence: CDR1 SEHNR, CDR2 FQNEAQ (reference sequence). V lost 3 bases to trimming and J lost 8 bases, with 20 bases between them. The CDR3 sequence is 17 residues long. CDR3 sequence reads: CASSFPVGGRMDSPLHF. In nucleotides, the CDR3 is TGTGCCAGCAGCTTCCCAGTCGGGGGGCGCATGGATTCACCCCTCCACTTT.

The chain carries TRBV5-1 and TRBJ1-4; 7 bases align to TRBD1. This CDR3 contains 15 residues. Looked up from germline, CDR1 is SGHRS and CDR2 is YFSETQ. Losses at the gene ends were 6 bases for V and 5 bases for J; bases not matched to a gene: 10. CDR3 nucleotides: TGCGCCAGCACCCCGACAGGGAAATCCAATGAAAAACTGTTTTTT. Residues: CASTPTGKSNEKLFF.

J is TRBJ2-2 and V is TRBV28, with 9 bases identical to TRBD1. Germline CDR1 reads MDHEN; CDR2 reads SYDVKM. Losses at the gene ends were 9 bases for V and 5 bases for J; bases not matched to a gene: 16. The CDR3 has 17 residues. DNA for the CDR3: TGTGCCAGTGCCGCTACCTCCGGGACAGGGTGGACCGGGGAGCTGTTTTTT. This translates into CASAATSGTGWTGELFF.

CDR3 region: CASSYKRPGDTQYF. DNA for the CDR3: TGTGCCAGCAGTTACAAGCGGCCGGGGGATACGCAGTATTTT. The gene calls are TRBV6-5 and TRBJ2-3; D may be TRBD2 (5 bases). The CDR3 extends over 14 amino acids. Per germline, CDR1 MNHEY and CDR2 SVGAGI. Between the trimmed V and J ends, which lost 2 bases and 6 bases, there was a span of 12 bases.

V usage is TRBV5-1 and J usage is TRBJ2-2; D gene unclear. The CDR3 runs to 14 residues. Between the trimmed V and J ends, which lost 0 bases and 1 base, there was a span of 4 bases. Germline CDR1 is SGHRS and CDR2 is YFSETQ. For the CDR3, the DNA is TGCGCCAGCAGCTTGGACAGGAACACCGGGGAGCTGTTTTTT. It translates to CASSLDRNTGELFF. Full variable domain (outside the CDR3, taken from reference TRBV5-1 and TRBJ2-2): KAGVTQTPRYLIKTRGQQVTLSCSPISGHRSVSWYQQTPGQGLQFLFEYFSETQRNKGNFPGRFSGRQFSNSRSEMNVSTLELGDSALYLCASSLDRNTGELFFGEGSRLTVL.

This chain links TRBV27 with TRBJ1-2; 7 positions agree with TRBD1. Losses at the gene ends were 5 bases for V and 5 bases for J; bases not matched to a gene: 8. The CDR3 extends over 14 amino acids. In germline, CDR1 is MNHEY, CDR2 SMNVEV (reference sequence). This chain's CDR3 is CASSGAGGWYGYTF. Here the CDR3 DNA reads TGTGCCAGCAGTGGAGCAGGGGGTTGGTATGGCTACACCTTC.

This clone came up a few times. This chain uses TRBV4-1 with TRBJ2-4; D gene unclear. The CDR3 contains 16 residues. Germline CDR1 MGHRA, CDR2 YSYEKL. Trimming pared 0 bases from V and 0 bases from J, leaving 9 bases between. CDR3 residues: CASSQDSTRAKNIQYF. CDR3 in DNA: TGCGCCAGCAGCCAAGATAGTACCAGAGCCAAAAACATTCAGTACTTC.

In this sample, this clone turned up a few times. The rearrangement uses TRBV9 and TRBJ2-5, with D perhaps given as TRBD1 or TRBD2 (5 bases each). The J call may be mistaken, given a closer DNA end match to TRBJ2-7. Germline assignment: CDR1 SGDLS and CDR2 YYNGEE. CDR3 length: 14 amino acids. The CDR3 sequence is CASSVVPGTYEQYF. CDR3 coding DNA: TGTGCCAGCAGCGTAGTGCCTGGGACGTACGAGCAGTACTTC.

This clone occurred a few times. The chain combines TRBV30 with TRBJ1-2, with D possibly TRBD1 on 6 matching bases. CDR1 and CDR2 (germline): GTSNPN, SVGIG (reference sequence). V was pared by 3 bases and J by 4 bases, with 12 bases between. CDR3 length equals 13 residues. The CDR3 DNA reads TGTGCCTGGAGGGAGACGACAGGCTATGGCTACACCTTC. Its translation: CAWRETTGYGYTF.

The CDR3 loop reads CSVSRGSSSYNEQFF. The CDR3 coding sequence is TGCAGCGTTAGTAGGGGGAGTAGCTCCTACAATGAGCAGTTCTTC. The rearrangement joins TRBV29-1 to TRBJ2-1; possibly TRBD1 for D (6 bases). Germline V gene lookup returns CDR1 SQVTM and CDR2 ANQGSEA. This CDR3 contains 15 residues. Trimming pared 5 bases from V and 0 bases from J, leaving 14 bases between.

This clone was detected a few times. In DNA, the CDR3 is TGTGCCAGCAGCCAAGTCGGAGATTACGAGCAGTACTTC. This translates into CASSQVGDYEQYF. The rearrangement joins TRBV4-2 to TRBJ2-7; D unclear. The CDR3 has 13 amino acids. Per the germline V gene, CDR1 is LGHNA and CDR2 is YNFKEQ. V lost 1 base to trimming and J lost 4 bases, with 8 bases between them.

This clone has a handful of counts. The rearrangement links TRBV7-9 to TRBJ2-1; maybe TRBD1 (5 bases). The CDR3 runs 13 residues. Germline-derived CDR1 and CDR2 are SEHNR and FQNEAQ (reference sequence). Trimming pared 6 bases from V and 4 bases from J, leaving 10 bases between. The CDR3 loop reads CASRTQGYNEQFF. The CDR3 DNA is TGTGCCAGCAGGACGCAGGGTTACAATGAGCAGTTCTTC.

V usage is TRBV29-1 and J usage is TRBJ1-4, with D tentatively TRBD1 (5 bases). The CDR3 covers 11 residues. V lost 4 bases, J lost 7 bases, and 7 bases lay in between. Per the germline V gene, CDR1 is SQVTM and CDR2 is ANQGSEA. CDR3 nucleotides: TGCAGCGTTGGGGGGACTGAAAAACTGTTTTTT. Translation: CSVGGTEKLFF.

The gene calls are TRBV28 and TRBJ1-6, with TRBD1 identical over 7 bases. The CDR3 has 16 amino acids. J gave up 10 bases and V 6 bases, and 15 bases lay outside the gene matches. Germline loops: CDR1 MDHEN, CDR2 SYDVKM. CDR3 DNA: TGTGCCAGCAGCCCTAGACAGGGAATTAACGGCTCACCCCTCCACTTT. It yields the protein CASSPRQGINGSPLHF.

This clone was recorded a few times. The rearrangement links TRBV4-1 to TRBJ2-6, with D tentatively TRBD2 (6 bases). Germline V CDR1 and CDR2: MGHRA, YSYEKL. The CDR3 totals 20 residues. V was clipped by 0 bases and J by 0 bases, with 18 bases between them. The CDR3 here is CASSQDNSWTGDSGANVLTF. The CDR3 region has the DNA TGCGCCAGCAGCCAAGATAACTCGTGGACGGGGGACTCTGGGGCCAACGTCCTGACTTTC.

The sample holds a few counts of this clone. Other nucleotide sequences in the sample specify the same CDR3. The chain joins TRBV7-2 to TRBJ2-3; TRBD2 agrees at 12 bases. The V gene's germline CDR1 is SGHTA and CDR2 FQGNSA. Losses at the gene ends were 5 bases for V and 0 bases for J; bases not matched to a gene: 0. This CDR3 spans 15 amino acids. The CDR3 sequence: CASSGTSGSTDTQYF. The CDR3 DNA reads TGTGCCAGCAGCGGGACTAGCGGGAGCACAGATACGCAGTATTTT.

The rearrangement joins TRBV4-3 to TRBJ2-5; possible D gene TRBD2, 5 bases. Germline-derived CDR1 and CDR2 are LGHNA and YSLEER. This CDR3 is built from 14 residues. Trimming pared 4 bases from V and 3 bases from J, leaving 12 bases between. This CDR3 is CASSPSDGEETQYF. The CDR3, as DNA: TGCGCCAGCAGCCCCTCGGACGGGGAAGAGACCCAGTACTTC.

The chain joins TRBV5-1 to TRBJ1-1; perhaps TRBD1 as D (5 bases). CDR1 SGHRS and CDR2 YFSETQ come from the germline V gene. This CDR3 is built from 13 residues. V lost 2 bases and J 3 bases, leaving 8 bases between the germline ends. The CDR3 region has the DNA TGCGCCAGCAGCTTCGTGACAGACACTGAAGCTTTCTTT. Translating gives CASSFVTDTEAFF.

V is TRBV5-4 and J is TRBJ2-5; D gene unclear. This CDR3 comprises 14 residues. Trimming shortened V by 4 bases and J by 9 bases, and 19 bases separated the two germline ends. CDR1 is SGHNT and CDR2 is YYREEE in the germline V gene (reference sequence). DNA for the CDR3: TGTGCCAGCAGCCAACCGGCACAGCCAAGGTCCCAGTACTTC. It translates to CASSQPAQPRSQYF.

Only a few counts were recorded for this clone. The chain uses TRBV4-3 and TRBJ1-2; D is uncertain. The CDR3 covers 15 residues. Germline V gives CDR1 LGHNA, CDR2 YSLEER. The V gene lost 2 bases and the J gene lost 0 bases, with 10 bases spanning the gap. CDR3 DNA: TGCGCCAGCAGCCAACCGGACTGCCCTAACTATGGCTACACCTTC. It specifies CASSQPDCPNYGYTF.